These T cell receptor beta chains were read from a single sample in a study of T cells expressing NK-cell markers. Reanalyzing the 5' RACE reads, TCRdb keeps one entry per CDR3 protein, without DNA. This repertoire includes some 150,000 distinct CDR3 sequences. Source material: blood T cells: a sorted CD56 or NKG2C T cell subset, CD4+ or CD8+ T cells, or bulk PBMC T cells (not recorded which). Every receptor here comes from a woman in her forties or fifties in good health. Each CDR3 is given with its conserved first and last residue.

cdr3_aa: CASSFGQETQYF
j_call: TRBJ2-5
v_call: TRBV28

cdr3_aa: CASSWGVETNEQFF
j_call: TRBJ2-1
v_call: TRBV12-3/TRBV12-4

cdr3_aa: CASSFQGIRNQPQHF
j_call: TRBJ1-5
v_call: TRBV28

cdr3_aa: CASSPYQGGSRGYTF
j_call: TRBJ1-2
v_call: TRBV12-3/TRBV12-4

cdr3_aa: CASSPGGGRALLETQYF
j_call: TRBJ2-5
v_call: TRBV27

cdr3_aa: CASSLGLGGSVETQYF
j_call: TRBJ2-5
v_call: TRBV27

cdr3_aa: CASFLSYNEQFF
j_call: TRBJ2-1
v_call: TRBV11-2

cdr3_aa: CASSGRAGQMNTEAFF
j_call: TRBJ1-1
v_call: TRBV6-4

cdr3_aa: CALAGTGSTEAFF
j_call: TRBJ1-1
v_call: TRBV30

cdr3_aa: CASSLESGKSNQPQHF
j_call: TRBJ1-5
v_call: TRBV7-9

cdr3_aa: CASSLLAGPHEQFF
j_call: TRBJ2-1
v_call: TRBV7-9

cdr3_aa: CASSQGRVNEQFF
j_call: TRBJ2-1
v_call: TRBV14

cdr3_aa: CASSLLLNEQFF
j_call: TRBJ2-1
v_call: TRBV7-8

cdr3_aa: CASSLDLRSGAFF
j_call: TRBJ1-1
v_call: TRBV11-2

cdr3_aa: CASSPGSGGIETQYF
j_call: TRBJ2-5
v_call: TRBV6-5

cdr3_aa: CASSLVQGENYGYTF
j_call: TRBJ1-2
v_call: TRBV5-1

cdr3_aa: CASSRNRGEQYF
j_call: TRBJ2-7
v_call: TRBV4-1

cdr3_aa: CASSSSSGEQFF
j_call: TRBJ2-1
v_call: TRBV7-9

cdr3_aa: CASSLDELAGHNEQFF
j_call: TRBJ2-1
v_call: TRBV7-9

cdr3_aa: CASSPGGARYTF
j_call: TRBJ1-2
v_call: TRBV27

cdr3_aa: CASSLWRDPTNEQYF
j_call: TRBJ2-7
v_call: TRBV7-9

cdr3_aa: CASSVESLGVVAKNIQYF
j_call: TRBJ2-4
v_call: TRBV9

cdr3_aa: CASSFSSYNEQFF
j_call: TRBJ2-1
v_call: TRBV11-2

cdr3_aa: CAWSAGTQNTEAFF
j_call: TRBJ1-1
v_call: TRBV30

cdr3_aa: CASSPGEDAQETQYF
j_call: TRBJ2-5
v_call: TRBV3-1

cdr3_aa: CASSPGREGHYEQYF
j_call: TRBJ2-7
v_call: TRBV5-5

cdr3_aa: CASTQGETQYF
j_call: TRBJ2-5
v_call: TRBV6-5

cdr3_aa: CATSATGGETQYF
j_call: TRBJ2-5
v_call: TRBV24-1

cdr3_aa: CASTTGTDYNEQFF
j_call: TRBJ2-1
v_call: TRBV4-1

cdr3_aa: CASSLDFGGDYGYTF
j_call: TRBJ1-2
v_call: TRBV12-3/TRBV12-4

cdr3_aa: CASSFGTSGYEQYF
j_call: TRBJ2-7
v_call: TRBV11-2

cdr3_aa: CASSYRPVEMHEQFF
j_call: TRBJ2-1
v_call: TRBV27

cdr3_aa: CATRQDTSGANVLTF
j_call: TRBJ2-6
v_call: TRBV12-3/TRBV12-4

cdr3_aa: CASSVSQGARLNTIYF
j_call: TRBJ1-3
v_call: TRBV9

cdr3_aa: CASSEIVSDTQYF
j_call: TRBJ2-3
v_call: TRBV25-1

cdr3_aa: CASSPMTGEGWETQYF
j_call: TRBJ2-5
v_call: TRBV7-9

cdr3_aa: CASSQTSGTGNTGELFF
j_call: TRBJ2-2
v_call: TRBV7-9

cdr3_aa: CSARDLRDAGRYEQFF
j_call: TRBJ2-1
v_call: TRBV20-1

cdr3_aa: CASSSSGRVQETQYF
j_call: TRBJ2-5
v_call: TRBV12-3/TRBV12-4

cdr3_aa: CASSVSDYTGELFF
j_call: TRBJ2-2
v_call: TRBV9

cdr3_aa: CSARDLQGAGSDEQYF
j_call: TRBJ2-7
v_call: TRBV20-1

cdr3_aa: CASSPLGAGSGELFF
j_call: TRBJ2-2
v_call: TRBV4-1

cdr3_aa: CASSPRQDKRSSGANVLTF
j_call: TRBJ2-6
v_call: TRBV7-9

cdr3_aa: CASSLDSREETQYF
j_call: TRBJ2-5
v_call: TRBV5-8

cdr3_aa: CSALQGNRYNSPLHF
j_call: TRBJ1-6
v_call: TRBV20-1

cdr3_aa: CASSSLGSGGQETQYF
j_call: TRBJ2-5
v_call: TRBV13

cdr3_aa: CASSEQPQETQYF
j_call: TRBJ2-5
v_call: TRBV6-1

cdr3_aa: CASSLELYEQYF
j_call: TRBJ2-7
v_call: TRBV7-2

cdr3_aa: CASSPGTRQFF
j_call: TRBJ2-1
v_call: TRBV13

cdr3_aa: CASSSRPMDRGAGAFF
j_call: TRBJ1-1
v_call: TRBV7-2

cdr3_aa: CASSLGYEGGENEQFF
j_call: TRBJ2-1
v_call: TRBV5-1

cdr3_aa: CAIDSEGQNEQFF
j_call: TRBJ2-1
v_call: TRBV10-3

cdr3_aa: CASSLEDRAPIAGYTF
j_call: TRBJ1-2
v_call: TRBV12-3/TRBV12-4

cdr3_aa: CASSAHRRPTDTQYF
j_call: TRBJ2-3
v_call: TRBV11-3

cdr3_aa: CASSFGRQESYNEQFF
j_call: TRBJ2-1
v_call: TRBV5-6

cdr3_aa: CASTEIRTEAFF
j_call: TRBJ1-1
v_call: TRBV2

cdr3_aa: CSVWGGEAKNIQYF
j_call: TRBJ2-4
v_call: TRBV29-1

cdr3_aa: CASSPSTGPQHEQFF
j_call: TRBJ2-1
v_call: TRBV12-3/TRBV12-4

cdr3_aa: CASSYSSYGVNEQFF
j_call: TRBJ2-1
v_call: TRBV6-5